These 14 T cell receptor beta chains came from one sample sequenced in a study of blood T cell repertoires in COVID-19. Generated by immunoSEQ multiplex PCR, the TCRdb table keeps only in-frame clones and is missing some. The table shows about 530,000 clones, with roughly 91% occurring only once. The sequencing input was peripheral blood. The receptors here all came from a woman between 50 and 59 years old with COVID-19, enrolled during active disease.

This rearrangement joins TRBV7-2 to TRBJ1-4; maybe TRBD1 (6 bases). V was trimmed by 1 base and J by 3 bases, leaving 6 bases between them. Germline V gene lookup returns CDR1 SGHTA and CDR2 FQGNSA. This CDR3 is built from 14 residues. In DNA, the CDR3 is TGTGCCAGCAGCTTAGACAGGGCTAATGAAAAACTGTTTTTT. Translation: CASSLDRANEKLFF.

The chain employs TRBV5-4 and TRBJ1-6, with D perhaps matching TRBD1 (5 bases). V lost 0 bases to trimming and J lost 7 bases, with 11 bases between them. CDR3 size: 15 residues. The germline V gene has CDR1 SGHNT and CDR2 YYREEE (reference sequence). CDR3 region: CASSLDAGRNSPLHF. As DNA, the CDR3 is TGTGCCAGCAGCTTGGATGCAGGGAGGAATTCACCCCTCCACTTT.

The chain carries TRBV3-1 (or the pseudogene TRBV3-2) and TRBJ1-1, with D uncertain. Germline loops: CDR1 LGHDT, CDR2 YNNKEL (reference sequence). V gave up 1 base and J gave up 8 bases, with 14 bases separating them. CDR3 size: 14 residues. This CDR3 reads CASSQGQATGEAFF. CDR3 nucleotides: TGTGCCAGCAGCCAAGGTCAGGCTACGGGGGAAGCTTTCTTT.

V is TRBV6-2 or TRBV6-3 and J is TRBJ2-1; D perhaps matches TRBD2 (7 bases). Trimming removed 2 bases at V and 3 bases at J, with 11 bases between. Germline assignment: CDR1 MNHEY and CDR2 SVGEGT. The CDR3 contains 15 residues. The CDR3 loop reads CASSYGRGGYNEQFF. In DNA form, the CDR3 reads TGTGCCAGCAGTTACGGTAGGGGGGGCTACAATGAGCAGTTCTTC.

This clone has only one observation. The V gene is TRBV19, the J gene TRBJ1-5; D unresolved. CDR1 is LNHDA and CDR2 is SQIVND in the germline V gene (reference sequence). This CDR3 comprises 15 residues. V lost 7 bases, J lost 7 bases, and 20 bases lay in between. Here the CDR3 reads CASTPLASARQPQHF. The CDR3 region has the DNA TGTGCCAGTACTCCCTTGGCCTCGGCGAGGCAGCCCCAGCATTTT.

The chain employs TRBV10-3 and TRBJ1-1; 9 nucleotides align to TRBD1. Trimming cost V 6 bases and J 1 base; bases outside gene matches: 12. This CDR3 comprises 17 residues. The germline V gene encodes CDR1 ENHRY and CDR2 SYGVKD. CDR3 in amino acids: CAIRGAHRGPENTEAFF. CDR3 DNA: TGTGCCATCAGGGGGGCCCACAGGGGGCCTGAGAACACTGAAGCTTTCTTT.

This clone was seen only once. The chain joins TRBV28 to TRBJ1-2; no clear D. Trimming removed 3 bases from V and 2 bases from J, with 10 bases in between. Germline V lookup: CDR1 MDHEN, CDR2 SYDVKM. The CDR3 covers 14 residues. The chain's CDR3 is CASSLGIVNYGYTF. CDR3 nucleotide sequence: TGTGCCAGCAGTTTGGGCATTGTCAACTATGGCTACACCTTC.

The CDR3 protein is CASSSTWGGTGELFF. The CDR3 DNA is TGTGCCAGCAGTTCCACGTGGGGGGGCACCGGGGAGCTGTTTTTT. J is TRBJ2-2 and V is TRBV6-6; 7 positions match TRBD2. Germline loops: CDR1 MNHNY, CDR2 SVGAGI (reference sequence). This CDR3 spans 15 amino acids. Trimming took 4 bases from V and 4 from J; bases not matched to a gene: 6.

The chain joins TRBV30 to TRBJ2-3, with TRBD2 identical over 14 bases. CDR1 is GTSNPN, CDR2 SVGIG, per germline (reference sequence). This CDR3 is 16 amino acids long. The ends lost 8 bases at V and 1 base at J; junction bases unmatched: 8. The CDR3: CAQGRGLAGGTDTQYF. As DNA, the CDR3 is TGTGCCCAAGGACGGGGACTAGCGGGGGGCACAGATACGCAGTATTTT.

The genes are TRBV24-1 and TRBJ2-1; weak D call: TRBD2 (5 bases). Germline-derived CDR1 and CDR2 are KGHDR and SFDVKD. The CDR3 runs to 14 residues. The ends were cut back, 3 bases at V and 8 bases at J, with 13 bases in the middle. The CDR3 DNA is TGTGCCACCAGTGATCCACAAGGTAGCGATGAGCAGTTCTTC. This translates into CATSDPQGSDEQFF.

V gene TRBV7-9 combines with J gene TRBJ1-1; D call uncertain. Looked up from germline, CDR1 is SEHNR and CDR2 is FQNEAQ (reference sequence). This CDR3 region has 13 residues. V dropped 4 bases and J dropped 8 bases, with 14 bases sitting between them. This CDR3 reads CASSSLSGIEAFF. DNA for the CDR3: TGTGCCAGCAGCTCCCTTTCGGGAATAGAAGCTTTCTTT.

This clone appeared a few times. The chain uses TRBV3-1 (or the pseudogene TRBV3-2) and TRBJ2-1; the D is unclear. This CDR3 is 12 amino acids long. Trimming shortened V by 5 bases and J by 5 bases, and 7 bases separated the two germline ends. Germline lookup yields CDR1 LGHDT and CDR2 YNNKEL (reference sequence). The CDR3 sequence is CASSWLHNEQFF. CDR3 DNA: TGTGCCAGCAGCTGGCTTCACAATGAGCAGTTCTTC.

The chain joins TRBV5-1 to TRBJ2-7; a possible D gene is TRBD2 (6 bases). The CDR3 extends over 14 amino acids. Germline values: CDR1 SGHRS, CDR2 YFSETQ. Trimming took off 5 bases at V and 0 bases at J, with 12 bases between the two ends. CDR3 sequence reads: CASRYGGDSYEQYF. CDR3 bases: TGCGCCAGCAGGTACGGGGGTGACTCCTACGAGCAGTACTTC.

The table lists this clone with a few counts. This chain links TRBV27 with TRBJ2-3; 10 bases align to TRBD1. Germline CDR1 and CDR2: MNHEY and SMNVEV (reference sequence). J gave up 0 bases and V 7 bases, and 4 bases lay outside the gene matches. The CDR3 runs to 15 residues. The CDR3 is CASKGQGRSTDTQYF. For the CDR3, the DNA is TGTGCCAGCAAGGGACAGGGGCGAAGCACAGATACGCAGTATTTT.